This T cell receptor beta chain is drawn from a study of blood T cell repertoires in COVID-19. V was pared by 1 base and J by 5 bases, with 3 bases of the junction left unmatched. Per the germline V gene, CDR1 is SGHTA and CDR2 is FQGTGA. The CDR3 length is 15 residues. This table comes from immunoSEQ multiplex PCR, and its TCRdb copy is limited to in-frame clones, with some not included. This table holds some 64,000 clones, 75% to 85% found once. This chain links TRBV7-3 with TRBJ2-2; 8 nucleotides match TRBD1. This clonotype originated in a woman aged 55-69 years with acute or convalescent COVID-19. The sequenced sample was peripheral blood. The CDR3 coding sequence is TGTGCCAGCAGCTTAAAGGACAGGGCAACCGGGGAGCTGTTTTTT. This encodes CASSLKDRATGELFF.